The present T cell receptor (beta chain) was sequenced within a study of OX40 agonist ivuxolimab in advanced cancers. Study information: Patients were roughly 83% male with ages roughly 23 to 85, mean approximately 58. Points from the study as a whole: Among some nonresponders, normalized T-cell clonal expansion was also low. Researchers report that CD8+ T cells had, on average, more expanded clones than CD4+. Partly responding patients at 0.1-3.0 mg/kg showed some of the smallest clonal expansion.

Notes on this clone: The antigen is undetermined.

Profiling relied on immunoSEQ multiplex PCR, and the TCRdb table lists in-frame clones only, not all of them. The table has approximately 74,000 clones, just over 90% seen once; the top ten hold around 0.3%. This CDR3 has 14 amino acids. J gave up 2 bases and V 6 bases, and 3 bases lay outside the gene matches. Germline values: CDR1 LNHDA, CDR2 SQIVND (reference sequence). The specimen was CD4+ or CD8+ T cells sorted from blood, collected in a trial of the OX40 agonist ivuxolimab. The chain combines TRBV19 with TRBJ1-3, with 8 bases aligning to TRBD1. The receptor was derived from an adult with an advanced solid tumor such as melanoma, head and neck, liver or kidney cancer. The CDR3 coding sequence is TGTGCCAGTAGCCTACAGGGGGCTGGAAACACCATATATTTT. Its translation is CASSLQGAGNTIYF. Drawing the rest from reference TRBV19 and TRBJ1-3, the complete variable domain is DGGITQSPKYLFRKEGQNVTLSCEQNLNHDAMYWYRQDPGQGLRLIYYSQIVNDFQKGDIAEGYSVSREKKESFPLTVTSAQKNPTAFYLCASSLQGAGNTIYFGEGSWLTVV.